This TCR beta chain was identified in a study of blood T cell repertoires in COVID-19. Overall study: Acute and convalescent COVID-19 specimens originated in the United States, Italy and Spain.

Regarding this clone: This sample includes further DNA sequences coding for the same CDR3.

Individuals drawn from about two dozen US areas were about 18 to 90 years old. Categorization into cohorts depended on clinical history that participants reported. The CDR3 runs to 14 residues. The V gene lost 2 bases and the J gene lost 3 bases, with 8 bases spanning the gap. CDR1 and CDR2 (germline): SGHRS, YFSETQ. In the study's own analysis: Quantification of nucleated cells was approximated via reference gene primer amplification. Method: immunoSEQ multiplex PCR; TCRdb's copy keeps in-frame clones and lacks some. The V and J calls and clone size were taken over from that table, and D and trimming were inferred from the DNA. The sample lists approximately 470,000 clones, roughly 90% occurring once.

What was sequenced was PBMCs or T cells enriched from blood (not recorded which). The chain has TRBV5-1 and TRBJ1-4; TRBD1 is a possible D gene (6 bases). This receptor was identified in a woman aged 18-29 years who had recovered from COVID-19. The CDR3 protein is CASSLGQPNEKLFF. In nucleotides, the CDR3 is TGCGCCAGCAGCTTAGGACAGCCTAATGAAAAACTGTTTTTT.